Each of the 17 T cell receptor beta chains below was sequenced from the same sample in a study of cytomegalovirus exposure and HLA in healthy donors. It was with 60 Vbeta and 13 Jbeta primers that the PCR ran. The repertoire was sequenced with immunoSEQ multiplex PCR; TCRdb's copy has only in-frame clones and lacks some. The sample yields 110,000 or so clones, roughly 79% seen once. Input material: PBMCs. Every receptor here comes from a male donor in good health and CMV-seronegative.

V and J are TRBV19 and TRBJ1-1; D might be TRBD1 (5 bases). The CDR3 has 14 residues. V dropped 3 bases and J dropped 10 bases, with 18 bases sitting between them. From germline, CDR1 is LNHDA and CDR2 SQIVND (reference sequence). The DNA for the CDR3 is TGTGCCAGTAGTATCCATGGGACGGGGGGATCAGCTTTCTTT. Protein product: CASSIHGTGGSAFF.

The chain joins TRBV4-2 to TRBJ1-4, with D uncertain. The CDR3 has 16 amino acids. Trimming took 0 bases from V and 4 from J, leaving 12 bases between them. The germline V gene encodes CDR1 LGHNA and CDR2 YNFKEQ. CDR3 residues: CASSQDSVTFNEKLFF. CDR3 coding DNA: TGTGCCAGCAGCCAAGACAGCGTTACCTTTAATGAAAAACTGTTTTTT.

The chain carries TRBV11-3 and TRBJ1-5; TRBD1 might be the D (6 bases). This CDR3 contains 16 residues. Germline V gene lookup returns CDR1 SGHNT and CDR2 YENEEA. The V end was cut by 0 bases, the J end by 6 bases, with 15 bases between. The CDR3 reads CASSLEPTGRVQPQHF. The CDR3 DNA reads TGTGCCAGCAGCTTAGAGCCTACAGGGAGGGTTCAGCCCCAGCATTTT.

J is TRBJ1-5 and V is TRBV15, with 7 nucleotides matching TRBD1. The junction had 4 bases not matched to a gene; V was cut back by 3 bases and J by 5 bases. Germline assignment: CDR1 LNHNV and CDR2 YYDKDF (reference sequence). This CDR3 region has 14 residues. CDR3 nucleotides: TGTGCCACCAGCAGGGGGACAGACTATCAGCCCCAGCATTTT. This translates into CATSRGTDYQPQHF.

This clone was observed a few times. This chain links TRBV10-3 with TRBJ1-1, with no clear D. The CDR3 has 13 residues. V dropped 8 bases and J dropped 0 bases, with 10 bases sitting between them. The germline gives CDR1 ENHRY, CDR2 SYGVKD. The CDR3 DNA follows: TGTGCCATCTTAGAGGGCATGAACACTGAAGCTTTCTTT. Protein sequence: CAILEGMNTEAFF.

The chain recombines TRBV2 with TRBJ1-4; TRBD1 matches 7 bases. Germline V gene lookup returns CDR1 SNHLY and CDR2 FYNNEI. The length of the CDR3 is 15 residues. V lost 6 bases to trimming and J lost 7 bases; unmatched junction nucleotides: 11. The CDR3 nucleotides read TGTGCCAGCAGCCGGGGAACAGGGGACGGTGAAAAACTGTTTTTT. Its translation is CASSRGTGDGEKLFF.

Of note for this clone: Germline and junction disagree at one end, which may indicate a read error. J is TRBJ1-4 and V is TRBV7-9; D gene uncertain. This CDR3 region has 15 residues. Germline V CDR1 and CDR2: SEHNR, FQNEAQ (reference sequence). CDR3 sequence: CSSSLASGFNEKLFF. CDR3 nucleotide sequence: TGTTCCAGCAGCTTAGCGTCGGGTTTTAATGAAAAACTGTTTTTT.

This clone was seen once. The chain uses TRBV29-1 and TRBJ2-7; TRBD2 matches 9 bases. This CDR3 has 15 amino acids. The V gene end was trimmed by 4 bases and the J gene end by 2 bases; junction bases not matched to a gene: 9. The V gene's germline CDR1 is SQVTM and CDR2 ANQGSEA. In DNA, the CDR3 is TGCAGCGTTGGAATTTATTTAGCGGGAGCCTACGAGCAGTACTTC. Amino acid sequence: CSVGIYLAGAYEQYF.

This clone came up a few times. The CDR3 DNA sequence: TGCGCCAGCAGCCTTGGGAGCGGGAGAGGGTCTGGGGCCAACGTCCTGACTTTC. Translation: CASSLGSGRGSGANVLTF. The J gene is TRBJ2-6, the V gene TRBV4-3, with 8 bases that match TRBD2. This CDR3 region has 18 residues. With V trimmed by 4 bases and J by 1 base, 9 bases remained unmatched. Germline lookup yields CDR1 LGHNA and CDR2 YSLEER.

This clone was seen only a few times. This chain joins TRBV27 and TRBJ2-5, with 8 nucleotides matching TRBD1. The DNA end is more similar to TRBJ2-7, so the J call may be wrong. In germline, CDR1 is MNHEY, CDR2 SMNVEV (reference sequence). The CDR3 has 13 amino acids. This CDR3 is CASREGQGYEQYF. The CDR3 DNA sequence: TGTGCCAGCAGGGAAGGACAGGGCTACGAGCAGTACTTC.

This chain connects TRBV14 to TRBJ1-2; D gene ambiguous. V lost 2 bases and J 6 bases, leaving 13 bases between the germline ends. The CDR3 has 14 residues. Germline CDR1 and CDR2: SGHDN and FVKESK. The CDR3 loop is CASSQPPRGDGYTF. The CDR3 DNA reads TGTGCCAGCAGCCAACCCCCCAGAGGAGATGGCTACACCTTC.

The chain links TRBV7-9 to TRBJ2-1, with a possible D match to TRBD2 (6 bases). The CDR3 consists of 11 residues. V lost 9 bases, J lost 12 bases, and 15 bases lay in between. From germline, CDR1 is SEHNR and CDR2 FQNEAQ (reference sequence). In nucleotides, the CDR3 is TGTGCCAGTACGCTGGGACTGGGGCAGTTCTTC. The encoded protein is CASTLGLGQFF.

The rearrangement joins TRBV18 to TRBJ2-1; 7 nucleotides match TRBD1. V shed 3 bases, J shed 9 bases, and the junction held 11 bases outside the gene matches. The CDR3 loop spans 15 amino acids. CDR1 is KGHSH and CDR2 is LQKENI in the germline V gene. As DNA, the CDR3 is TGTGCCAGCTCACCGTTAGGGACAGCGTCATTTGAGCAGTTCTTC. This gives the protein CASSPLGTASFEQFF.

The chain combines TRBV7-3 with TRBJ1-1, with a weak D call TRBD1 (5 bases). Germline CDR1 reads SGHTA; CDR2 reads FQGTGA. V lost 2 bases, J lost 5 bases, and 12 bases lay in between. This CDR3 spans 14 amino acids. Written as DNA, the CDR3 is TGTGCCAGCAGCTTACGACGGGGGGATACTGAAGCTTTCTTT. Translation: CASSLRRGDTEAFF.

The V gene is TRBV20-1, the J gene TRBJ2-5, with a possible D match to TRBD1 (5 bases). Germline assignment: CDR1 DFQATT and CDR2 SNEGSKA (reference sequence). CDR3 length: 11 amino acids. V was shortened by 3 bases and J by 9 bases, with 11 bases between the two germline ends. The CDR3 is CSASRQGPQYF. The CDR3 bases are TGCAGTGCTAGTCGTCAGGGTCCCCAGTACTTC.

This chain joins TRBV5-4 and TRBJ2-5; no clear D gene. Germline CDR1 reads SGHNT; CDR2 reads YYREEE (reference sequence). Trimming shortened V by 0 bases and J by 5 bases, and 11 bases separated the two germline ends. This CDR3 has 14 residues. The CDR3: CASSLEPSSETQYF. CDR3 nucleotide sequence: TGTGCCAGCAGCTTGGAACCTAGTTCGGAGACCCAGTACTTC. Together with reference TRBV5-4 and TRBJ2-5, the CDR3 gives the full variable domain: ETGVTQSPTHLIKTRGQQVTLRCSSQSGHNTVSWYQQALGQGPQFIFQYYREEENGRGNFPPRFSGLQFPNYSSELNVNALELDDSALYLCASSLEPSSETQYFGPGTRLLVL.

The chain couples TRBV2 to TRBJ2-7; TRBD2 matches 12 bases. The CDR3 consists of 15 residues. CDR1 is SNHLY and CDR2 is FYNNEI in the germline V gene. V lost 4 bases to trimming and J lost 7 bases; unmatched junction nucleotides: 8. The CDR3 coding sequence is TGTGCCAGCAGTGCGCGACTAGCGGGAGTGGGGGAGCAGTACTTC. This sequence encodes CASSARLAGVGEQYF.